The 13 T cell receptor beta chains in this list originate from one sample, sequenced in a study of T cell responses to AZD1222 COVID-19 vaccine. Measured with immunoSEQ multiplex PCR; TCRdb has only the in-frame clones, and not every one. The repertoire includes roughly 150,000 clones, 88% of them detected once, and 3% to 4% sits in the top ten. This material consisted of peripheral blood, taken on day 0 of MenACWY control vaccination. Receptors originate from an adult in good health.

J is TRBJ2-3 and V is TRBV18; 8 nucleotides align to TRBD2. V shed 5 bases, J shed 0 bases, and the junction held 4 bases outside the gene matches. The germline V gene encodes CDR1 KGHSH and CDR2 LQKENI. The CDR3 has 15 residues. The DNA of the CDR3 is TGTGCCAGCTCAGCCCCTAGCGGGAGCACAGATACGCAGTATTTT. Translated: CASSAPSGSTDTQYF.

The chain links TRBV18 to TRBJ2-4, with D perhaps matching TRBD2 (6 bases). CDR3 size: 15 residues. Germline V gene data show CDR1 as KGHSH and CDR2 as LQKENI. Trimming left V 2 bases short and J 3 bases short, with 11 bases between. CDR3 DNA sequence: TGTGCCAGCTCACCATTTGGGGGGAACAAAAACATTCAGTACTTC. Protein product: CASSPFGGNKNIQYF.

This clone appeared a few times. The gene calls are TRBV5-1 and TRBJ2-2, with 7 bases matching TRBD1. CDR3 size: 17 residues. The junction had 14 bases not matched to a gene; V was cut back by 4 bases and J by 5 bases. CDR1 is SGHRS and CDR2 is YFSETQ in the germline V gene. This CDR3 reads CASSVEPGQSRTGELFF. The CDR3 bases are TGCGCCAGCAGCGTAGAACCGGGACAGTCAAGGACCGGGGAGCTGTTTTTT.

The chain employs TRBV5-4 and TRBJ1-1; the D is unclear. The ends were cut back, 1 base at V and 2 bases at J, with 9 bases in the middle. The CDR3 runs to 14 residues. Germline V gene sequence: CDR1 SGHNT, CDR2 YYREEE (reference sequence). CDR3 in DNA: TGTGCCAGCAGCTTGTTTAGGCAAAACACTGAAGCTTTCTTT. It specifies CASSLFRQNTEAFF.

This rearrangement joins TRBV3-1 (or the pseudogene TRBV3-2) to TRBJ2-7; D is perhaps TRBD2 (5 bases). The CDR3 sequence is 13 residues long. Trimming cost V 5 bases and J 6 bases, with 14 bases left between them. CDR1 is LGHDT and CDR2 is YNNKEL in the germline V gene (reference sequence). The CDR3 bases are TGTGCCAGCAGCGTGCTCCGGGGTGGCGAGCAGTACTTC. Its translation: CASSVLRGGEQYF.

CDR3 sequence: CASSVVTQETQYF. The CDR3 DNA is TGTGCCAGCAGTGTCGTGACGCAAGAGACCCAGTACTTC. The chain has TRBV2 and TRBJ2-5; D is unresolved. Germline CDR1 is SNHLY and CDR2 is FYNNEI. The CDR3 is 13 residues long. Trimming shortened V by 4 bases and J by 2 bases, and 8 bases separated the two germline ends.

V usage is TRBV7-2 and J usage is TRBJ1-6, with 12 bases aligning to TRBD1. This CDR3 spans 16 amino acids. The germline gives CDR1 SGHTA, CDR2 FQGNSA. The J segment lost 5 bases and the V segment lost 4 bases, leaving 3 bases of the junction unmatched. CDR3 in DNA: TGTGCCAGCAGCTGGGGACAGGGGGCAAATAATTCACCCCTCCACTTT. Translated: CASSWGQGANNSPLHF.

The V gene is TRBV4-3, the J gene TRBJ2-7, with no clear D. This CDR3 has 14 amino acids. Germline loops: CDR1 LGHNA, CDR2 YSLEER. Trimming stripped 4 bases from V and 2 bases from J, with 12 bases between. The CDR3 reads CASSPRHAPYEQYF. The CDR3 DNA reads as TGCGCCAGCAGCCCTAGACATGCACCCTACGAGCAGTACTTC.

This chain joins TRBV18 and TRBJ1-5; a weak D match, TRBD1 (6 bases). The CDR3 is 16 residues long. Deletions cut 3 bases from V and 3 bases from J, with 15 bases between. Germline values: CDR1 KGHSH, CDR2 LQKENI. The CDR3 sequence is CASSPSTGLTNQPQHF. The CDR3 DNA sequence: TGTGCCAGCTCACCGTCGACAGGTCTGACCAATCAGCCCCAGCATTTT.

The rearrangement links TRBV18 to TRBJ2-7; D remains unclear. V was trimmed by 5 bases and J by 3 bases, leaving 11 bases between them. The CDR3 consists of 13 residues. In germline, CDR1 is KGHSH, CDR2 LQKENI. CDR3 loop: CASSSTLNYEQYF. Here the CDR3 DNA reads TGTGCCAGCTCATCGACTCTAAACTACGAGCAGTACTTC.

This rearrangement joins TRBV10-3 to TRBJ1-1; a weak D match, TRBD1 (5 bases). The V gene's germline CDR1 is ENHRY and CDR2 SYGVKD. The CDR3 covers 14 residues. Trimming removed 4 bases from V and 5 bases from J, with 14 bases in between. CDR3: CAISVSVGGTEAFF. The CDR3 DNA reads TGTGCCATCAGTGTGTCGGTCGGGGGGACTGAAGCTTTCTTT.

This chain connects TRBV27 to TRBJ1-4; TRBD1 might be the D (6 bases). CDR1 MNHEY and CDR2 SMNVEV come from the germline V gene (reference sequence). Trimming pared 7 bases from V and 3 bases from J, leaving 21 bases between. The CDR3 length is 17 residues. The CDR3 sequence: CASKRGGWDPSNEKLFF. CDR3 nucleotides: TGTGCCAGCAAAAGAGGGGGGTGGGACCCGTCTAATGAAAAACTGTTTTTT.

This clone occurred once. The chain recombines TRBV9 with TRBJ2-5; D is ambiguous. V was pared by 0 bases and J by 0 bases, with 6 bases between. Germline lookup yields CDR1 SGDLS and CDR2 YYNGEE. The CDR3 length is 14 residues. CDR3 DNA: TGTGCCAGCAGCGTAGGACCGTACCAAGAGACCCAGTACTTC. Residues: CASSVGPYQETQYF.